Listed below are T cell receptor beta chains from one sample, sequenced in a study of blood T cell repertoires in COVID-19. Here immunoSEQ multiplex PCR was the method, and the copy in TCRdb shows in-frame clones only, minus some. The data show some 380,000 clones, roughly 89% seen once. Sequencing was performed on peripheral blood. These receptors originate from a man between 18 and 29 years old with active or convalescent COVID-19. The CDR3 runs from the conserved cysteine through the conserved F or W.

v_call	cdr3_aa
TRBV7-3	CASSPNPLLANTGELFF
TRBV3-1/TRBV3-2	CASSQPTSGRLEQYF
TRBV27	CASGDRANSPLHF
TRBV19	CASSPSTATDTQYF
TRBV18	CASSHTGTPDTQYF
TRBV11-1	CASSLGTRNTEAFF
TRBV5-4	CASRFKWQSVLENTGELFF
TRBV7-8	CASSFQGAGTIYF
TRBV6-2/TRBV6-3	CASSRTSFNEQFF
TRBV10-3	CAIGGGTETTGTQYF
TRBV27	CASSSTPRGYGYTF
TRBV19	CASSISDRRSYGYTF
TRBV4-2	CASSQDPTSGAYTQYF
TRBV28	CASRTGTEAFF
TRBV28	CASSLRGVRISEAFF
TRBV5-1	CASSLAGWNEKLFF
TRBV23-1	CASSQFESSYNEQFF
TRBV6-2/TRBV6-3	CASSPRDREAETQYF
TRBV6-2/TRBV6-3	CASSPPSGSVHEQFF
TRBV27	CASSLSPRAPNSPLHF
TRBV20-1	CTQVYEQYF
TRBV18	CASSPRGAGNTIYF
TRBV5-1	CASSFWDRDQETQYF
TRBV19	CASSRTGTGAHEQYF
TRBV3-1/TRBV3-2	CASSQGLAGGQQTQYF
TRBV7-2	CASSLRLAGDEQFF
TRBV6-6	CASSLDTNPAYGYTF
TRBV28	CASRGDRVIDQPQHF
TRBV9	CASSVTSEETQYF
TRBV28	CASYTGGVLVSPLHF
TRBV27	CASRPPSGRTYEQYF
TRBV5-5	CASSSAQGGYQPQHF
TRBV4-3	CASSQDQGTSGSTDTQYF
TRBV30	CAWSRDRINYGYTF
TRBV28	CASSLVETEAFF
TRBV6-2/TRBV6-3	CASSPQGGPNTEAFF
TRBV12-3/TRBV12-4	CASSGRSYGYTF
TRBV4-1	CASSQGLAGGADTQYF
TRBV24-1	CATSEGRVDYGYTF
TRBV6-5	CASSRGQTEAFF
TRBV30	CAWSGGQGFGYTF
TRBV11-3	CASSLGGSQVAEAFF
TRBV6-5	CASSRVTGELFF
TRBV27	CASSPGGGASGELFF
TRBV19	CASSVAGGYNEQFF
TRBV28	CASRRGEGETQYF
TRBV11-2	CASSLRGQGWDGYTF
TRBV28	CASSFGTGNTEAFF
TRBV19	CASTSGGSTDTQYF
TRBV4-1	CASSQVGTLTGELFF
TRBV28	CASNPGETNYGYTF
TRBV7-2	CASSLGGPTNYGYTF